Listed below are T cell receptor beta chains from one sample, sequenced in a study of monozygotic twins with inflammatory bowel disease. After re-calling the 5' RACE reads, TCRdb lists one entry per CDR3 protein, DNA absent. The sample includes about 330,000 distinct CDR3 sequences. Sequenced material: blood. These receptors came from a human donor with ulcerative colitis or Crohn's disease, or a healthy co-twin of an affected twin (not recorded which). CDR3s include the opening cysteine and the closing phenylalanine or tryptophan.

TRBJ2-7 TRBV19 CASSLRTGPMYEQYF
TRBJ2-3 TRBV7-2 CASSLAAGTGLQSRVADTQYF
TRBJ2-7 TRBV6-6 CASSYGPGYEQYF
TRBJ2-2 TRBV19 CASSHTGLAANGELFF
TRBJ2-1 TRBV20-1 CSAPGTSGIDNEQFF
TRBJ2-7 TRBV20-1 CSARDGVAGGSYEQYF
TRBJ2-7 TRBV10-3 CAISEVGASYEQYF
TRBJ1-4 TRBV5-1 CASSPVRDPTNEKLFF
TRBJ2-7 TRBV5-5 CASSNLQGSYEQYF
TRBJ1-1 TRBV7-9 CASSFRSQNTEAFF
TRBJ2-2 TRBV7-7 CASSKRMSGELFF
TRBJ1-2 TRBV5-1 CASSLEAVGSGYTF
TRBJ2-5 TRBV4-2 CASSQDGLAGEGETQYF
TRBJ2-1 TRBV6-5 CASSYSLGNSYNEQFF
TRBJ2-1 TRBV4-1 CASSQAKRTARDNEQFF
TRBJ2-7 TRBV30 CAWALRASSYEQYF
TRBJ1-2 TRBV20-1 CSATQTVTTPIF
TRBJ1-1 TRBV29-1 CSASTQNTEAFF
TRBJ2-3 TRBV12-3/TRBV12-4 CASSFGTSGVNGWDTQYF
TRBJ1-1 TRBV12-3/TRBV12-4 CASSSGQGEDEAFF
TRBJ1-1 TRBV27 CASSRTGQGEAFF
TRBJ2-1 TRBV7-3 CASGAGTLNEQFF
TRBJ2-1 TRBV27 CASSLSRAGGVLSSYNEQFF
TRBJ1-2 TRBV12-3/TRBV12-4 CASSPSGESGGYTF
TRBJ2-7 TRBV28 CASSFNNAGGEQYF
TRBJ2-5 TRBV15 CATSRDPQGEETQYF
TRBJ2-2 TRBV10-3 CAISGLQGMGTGELFF
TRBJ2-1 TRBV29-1 CSYWTGGNEQFF
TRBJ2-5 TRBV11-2 CASSRAGLAGVETQYF
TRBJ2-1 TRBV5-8 CASSTGTGGPYNEQFF
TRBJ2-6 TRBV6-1 CASSAGTAGANVLTF
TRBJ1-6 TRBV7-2 CASSLEADSPLHF
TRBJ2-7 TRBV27 CASSPPGKYEQYF
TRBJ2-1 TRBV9 CASSPQQRGSYNEQFF